Below are 16 T cell receptor beta chains sequenced from a single sample in a study of T cells after yellow fever vaccination. TCRdb reprocessed the 5' RACE reads with MiXCR, giving one entry per CDR3 protein. The sample has approximately 300,000 distinct CDR3 sequences; roughly a tenth are singletons. This specimen consisted of CD4+ T cells sorted from PBMCs, obtained 45 days after the yellow fever booster vaccination. These receptor sequences come from a man aged 18 to 30 who received the YFV17D yellow fever vaccine.

This clonotype was seen at least ten times. V gene TRBV5-1 combines with J gene TRBJ1-2; TRBD1 matches at 9 bases. V lost 4 bases and J lost 8; bases outside the gene matches: 9. Germline CDR1 SGHRS, CDR2 YFSETQ. The CDR3 sequence is 14 residues long. The CDR3 coding sequence is TGCGCCAGCAGCGCACGGACAGGGGAGGGAGGCTACACCTTC. This gives the protein CASSARTGEGGYTF.

The chain carries TRBV6-5 and TRBJ2-7, with 7 bases matching TRBD1. Germline CDR1 reads MNHEY; CDR2 reads SVGAGI. This CDR3 spans 15 amino acids. Losses at the gene ends were 5 bases for V and 4 bases for J; bases not matched to a gene: 11. CDR3 sequence (DNA): TGTGCCAGCAGTCCCCAGCAGGGGGTTTATTACGAGCAGTACGTC. Translating gives CASSPQQGVYYEQYV.

The chain recombines TRBV10-3 with TRBJ2-5; D may be TRBD2 (6 bases). Trimming shortened V by 7 bases and J by 2 bases, and 11 bases separated the two germline ends. In germline, CDR1 is ENHRY, CDR2 SYGVKD. This CDR3 is 13 amino acids long. The CDR3 sequence: CAIKPGVQETQYF. The DNA of the CDR3 is TGTGCCATCAAACCGGGGGTTCAAGAGACCCAGTACTTC.

This clonotype was recorded at least ten times. The rearrangement uses TRBV5-1 and TRBJ2-5; 11 bases map to TRBD1. The V gene's germline CDR1 is SGHRS and CDR2 YFSETQ. The CDR3 is 15 amino acids. The trim removed 4 bases at V and 4 bases at J, leaving 6 bases unmatched. The CDR3 DNA sequence: TGCGCCAGCAGCGGCGGACAGGGGGCATTAGAGACCCAGTACTTC. Translation gives CASSGGQGALETQYF.

This clonotype was found a few times. The V gene is TRBV7-2, the J gene TRBJ2-7; tentative D call: TRBD2 (6 bases). V was cut by 8 bases and J by 3 bases, with 11 bases left in between. Germline V CDR1 and CDR2: SGHTA, FQGNSA. This CDR3 has 12 amino acids. This chain's CDR3 is CASAVGGYEQYF. The CDR3 DNA is TGTGCCAGCGCGGTGGGGGGCTACGAGCAGTACTTC.

This clonotype was counted only a few times. V usage is TRBV9 and J usage is TRBJ1-6, with 10 bases aligning to TRBD1. The CDR3 consists of 16 residues. V was pared by 2 bases and J by 10 bases, with 9 bases of the junction left unmatched. The V gene's germline CDR1 is SGDLS and CDR2 YYNGEE. The CDR3: CASSVSWDRGGSPLHF. The CDR3 region has the DNA TGTGCCAGCAGCGTTAGCTGGGACAGGGGTGGATCACCCCTCCACTTT.

The V and J genes are TRBV18 and TRBJ1-3; D uncertain. Trimming cost V 6 bases and J 1 base, with 16 bases left between them. Germline V gene lookup returns CDR1 KGHSH and CDR2 LQKENI. CDR3 size: 16 residues. CDR3 protein: CASSRTSGNSGNTIYF. As DNA, the CDR3 is TGTGCCAGCTCTCGCACATCCGGCAATTCTGGAAACACCATATATTTT.

This clonotype was counted only a few times. The chain employs TRBV12-3 or TRBV12-4 and TRBJ1-1; D call uncertain. This CDR3 contains 12 residues. V lost 1 base, J lost 6 bases, and 6 bases lay in between. In DNA, the CDR3 is TGTGCCAGCAGTTTAGTGGGGTCTGAAGCTTTCTTT. Translating it yields CASSLVGSEAFF.

The genes are TRBV10-3 and TRBJ1-1, with D hard to call. Trimming took 0 bases from V and 0 from J, leaving 8 bases between them. The CDR3 contains 15 residues. Germline assignment: CDR1 ENHRY and CDR2 SYGVKD. CDR3 in amino acids: CAISESIQLNTEAFF. In nucleotides, the CDR3 is TGTGCCATCAGTGAGTCGATACAGCTGAACACTGAAGCTTTCTTT.

This clonotype was observed a few times. This chain joins TRBV28 and TRBJ2-2, with D unresolved. V was trimmed by 6 bases and J by 1 base, leaving 9 bases between them. CDR1 and CDR2 from the germline V gene are MDHEN and SYDVKM. The CDR3 extends over 14 amino acids. The CDR3 sequence: CASRDRRNTGELFF. The DNA of the CDR3 is TGTGCCAGCAGAGATCGGAGGAACACCGGGGAGCTGTTTTTT.

This clonotype was counted between two and nine times. This chain joins TRBV24-1 and TRBJ2-5, with 12 bases identical to TRBD2. This CDR3 has 15 amino acids. In germline, CDR1 is KGHDR, CDR2 SFDVKD. Trimming took 4 bases from V and 5 from J; bases not matched to a gene: 4. The CDR3 reads CATSDSSGGDETQYF. In nucleotides, the CDR3 is TGTGCCACCAGTGACTCTAGCGGGGGGGATGAGACCCAGTACTTC.

This clonotype was seen a handful of times. Here the CDR3 reads CATAGQGDTEAFF. The CDR3 DNA reads as TGTGCCACCGCAGGGCAGGGGGACACTGAAGCTTTCTTT. The chain combines TRBV10-3 with TRBJ1-1; 7 bases are shared with TRBD1. Germline CDR1 is ENHRY and CDR2 is SYGVKD. The ends lost 10 bases at V and 3 bases at J; junction bases unmatched: 8. CDR3 length: 13 amino acids.

The V gene is TRBV6-5, the J gene TRBJ2-1, with TRBD2 identical over 9 bases. CDR3 length equals 15 residues. The germline CDR1 and CDR2 sequences are MNHEY and SVGAGI. After removal of 2 bases from V and 9 bases from J, the junction contained 8 bases not matched to a gene. The CDR3, as DNA: TGTGCCAGCAGTTACCGGGCGGGGGGGGTCGGTGAGCAGTTCTTC. Encoded protein: CASSYRAGGVGEQFF.

The gene calls are TRBV20-1 and TRBJ2-5; D unresolved. The germline V gene encodes CDR1 DFQATT and CDR2 SNEGSKA (reference sequence). The CDR3 totals 11 residues. Trimming took 5 bases from V and 4 from J, leaving 8 bases between them. CDR3 in amino acids: CSARLGETQYF. The CDR3 DNA is TGCAGTGCTCGCTTGGGAGAGACCCAGTACTTC.

The sample holds a few counts of this clonotype. The chain uses TRBV5-4 and TRBJ2-1, with D perhaps matching TRBD2 (7 bases). The CDR3 covers 15 residues. V was pared by 5 bases and J by 0 bases, with 12 bases between. Germline lookup yields CDR1 SGHNT and CDR2 YYREEE (reference sequence). This CDR3 reads CASRGGGSSYNEQFF. In DNA, the CDR3 is TGTGCCAGCAGAGGGGGGGGCTCCTCCTACAATGAGCAGTTCTTC.

This clonotype has just a few counts. The gene calls are TRBV3-1 and TRBJ1-1; maybe TRBD1 (5 bases). The ends were cut back, 2 bases at V and 2 bases at J, with 15 bases in the middle. Germline loops: CDR1 LGHDT, CDR2 YNNKEL (reference sequence). The CDR3 spans 16 residues. This CDR3 is CASSQRGKGVNTEAFF. Here the CDR3 DNA reads TGTGCCAGCAGCCAAAGGGGAAAGGGAGTTAACACTGAAGCTTTCTTT.